What follows are 18 T cell receptor beta chains derived from one specimen sequenced in a study of early T cells in non-severe SARS-CoV-2 infection. TCRdb itself ran the 5' RACE reads through MiXCR, one entry per CDR3 protein. Of about 77,000 distinct CDR3 sequences detected, 7.5% to 10% appear once; the ten largest clones hold about 4.8%. Sequences were obtained from whole blood. These receptors originate from an adult who was a healthcare worker with PCR-confirmed SARS-CoV-2 infection or an uninfected control (not recorded which).

This clonotype was seen repeatedly, ten times or more. The chain employs TRBV3-1 and TRBJ2-5, with TRBD1 as a possible D gene (5 bases). The CDR3 runs to 15 residues. Germline V gene lookup returns CDR1 LGHDT and CDR2 YNNKEL (reference sequence). V was pared by 4 bases and J by 4 bases, with 16 bases between. Written as DNA, the CDR3 is TGTGCCAGCAGCCCACGGGTCCAGGGTGGAGAGACCCAGTACTTC. Translation gives CASSPRVQGGETQYF.

A few counts support this clonotype. The chain is built from TRBV5-1 and TRBJ2-7; 7 positions match TRBD2. Germline trimming cut 4 bases from V and 6 bases from J; bases unmatched to any gene: 4. This CDR3 has 12 amino acids. Germline-derived CDR1 and CDR2 are SGHRS and YFSETQ. CDR3 loop: CASSQAGSEQYF. The CDR3 DNA sequence: TGCGCCAGCAGCCAAGCGGGATCCGAGCAGTACTTC. Together with reference TRBV5-1 and TRBJ2-7, the CDR3 gives the full variable domain: KAGVTQTPRYLIKTRGQQVTLSCSPISGHRSVSWYQQTPGQGLQFLFEYFSETQRNKGNFPGRFSGRQFSNSRSEMNVSTLELGDSALYLCASSQAGSEQYFGPGTRLTVT.

This clonotype has a handful of counts. The chain joins TRBV4-1 to TRBJ2-5; TRBD2 agrees at 7 bases. The ends lost 4 bases at V and 5 bases at J; junction bases unmatched: 10. The CDR3 length is 15 residues. CDR1 is MGHRA and CDR2 is YSYEKL in the germline V gene. The CDR3: CASSPQGAGVETQYF. CDR3 bases: TGCGCCAGCAGCCCCCAGGGCGCGGGAGTGGAGACCCAGTACTTC.

In its sample, this clonotype was seen many times. The chain uses TRBV7-9 and TRBJ1-2; TRBD1 might be the D (6 bases). The CDR3 spans 13 residues. Germline loops: CDR1 SEHNR, CDR2 FQNEAQ (reference sequence). V was trimmed by 6 bases and J by 4 bases, leaving 12 bases between them. Here the CDR3 DNA reads TGTGCCAGCAGTTCCAGGGGAGCCTATGGCTACACCTTC. Amino acids: CASSSRGAYGYTF.

The chain carries TRBV3-1 and TRBJ2-1, with TRBD2 matching over 9 bases. The V gene end was trimmed by 7 bases and the J gene end by 5 bases; junction bases not matched to a gene: 3. The CDR3 loop spans 13 amino acids. From germline, CDR1 is LGHDT and CDR2 YNNKEL (reference sequence). The chain's CDR3 is CASTTSGDNEQFF. The CDR3 coding sequence is TGTGCCAGCACGACTAGCGGAGACAATGAGCAGTTCTTC.

This clonotype was recorded many times. The chain has TRBV14 and TRBJ1-5; D is unclear. The CDR3 spans 16 residues. CDR1 and CDR2 (germline): SGHDN, FVKESK. V lost 2 bases to trimming and J lost 3 bases, with 14 bases between them. CDR3 sequence (DNA): TGTGCCAGCAGCCAAAACAGAATCAAATTCAATCAGCCCCAGCATTTT. This encodes CASSQNRIKFNQPQHF.

V and J are TRBV29-1 and TRBJ1-1, with D unresolved. Germline loops: CDR1 SQVTM, CDR2 ANQGSEA. CDR3 size: 11 residues. The CDR3 here is CICQMNTEAFF. The CDR3 nucleotides read TGCATCTGTCAGATGAACACTGAAGCTTTCTTT.

There are many counts of this clonotype. The chain employs TRBV4-1 and TRBJ2-2; D ambiguous. The CDR3 loop spans 14 amino acids. The V end lost 0 bases, the J end lost 0 bases, and 2 bases lay between the germline ends. CDR1 and CDR2 (germline): MGHRA, YSYEKL. The CDR3 here is CASSQDTNTGELFF. CDR3 sequence (DNA): TGCGCCAGCAGCCAAGATACGAACACCGGGGAGCTGTTTTTT.

This clonotype was observed a handful of times. This CDR3 is CASSGQGLNSPLHF. The CDR3 DNA follows: TGTGCCAGCAGCGGACAGGGTTTGAATTCACCCCTCCACTTT. The V call is TRBV6-1, the J call TRBJ1-6, with 8 bases lining up with TRBD1. V shed 6 bases and J 7 bases; nucleotides not matched to a gene: 5. CDR3 size: 14 residues. The germline gives CDR1 MNHNS, CDR2 SASEGT.

This clonotype was seen more than once but under ten times. This rearrangement joins TRBV12-3 or TRBV12-4 to TRBJ2-7; the D gene is possibly TRBD1 (5 bases). V was cut by 3 bases and J by 3 bases, with 12 bases left in between. The CDR3 is made up of 14 amino acids. CDR3 protein: CASSLSGSGYEQYF. For the CDR3, the DNA is TGTGCCAGCAGTTTGTCAGGGTCGGGCTACGAGCAGTACTTC.

J is TRBJ2-1 and V is TRBV6-2 or TRBV6-3; D is possibly TRBD2 (6 bases). V gave up 0 bases and J gave up 0 bases, with 9 bases separating them. Germline CDR1 reads MNHEY; CDR2 reads SVGEGT. This CDR3 contains 16 residues. The CDR3 region has the DNA TGTGCCAGCAGTTACTCGGCGGGATACTCCTACAATGAGCAGTTCTTC. Translation gives CASSYSAGYSYNEQFF.

This clonotype has at least ten counts. The chain links TRBV28 to TRBJ2-7; 8 nucleotides line up with TRBD2. The J segment lost 1 base and the V segment lost 7 bases, leaving 6 bases of the junction unmatched. Germline V gives CDR1 MDHEN, CDR2 SYDVKM. The CDR3 is 14 residues long. CDR3 in amino acids: CASTRAGASYEQYF. The CDR3 DNA follows: TGTGCCAGCACCCGAGCGGGAGCTTCCTACGAGCAGTACTTC.

The chain joins TRBV2 to TRBJ2-1; D gene uncertain. The CDR3 is 10 residues long. Germline lookup yields CDR1 SNHLY and CDR2 FYNNEI. Trimming removed 8 bases from V and 5 bases from J, with 4 bases in between. CDR3 nucleotide sequence: TGTGCCAGCGGGGACAATGAGCAGTTCTTC. Its translation: CASGDNEQFF.

In its sample, this clonotype was seen many times. The chain combines TRBV9 with TRBJ2-6; D not certain. Trimming took 0 bases from V and 4 from J, leaving 14 bases between them. This CDR3 has 17 residues. Germline lookup yields CDR1 SGDLS and CDR2 YYNGEE. The CDR3 is CASSVGTGGYGANVLTF. The CDR3 nucleotides read TGTGCCAGCAGCGTAGGAACGGGTGGTTACGGGGCCAACGTCCTGACTTTC.

The chain links TRBV19 to TRBJ2-3; tentatively, D is TRBD2 (6 bases). V shed 6 bases and J shed 2 bases, with 12 bases lying between them. This CDR3 region has 14 residues. CDR1 is LNHDA, CDR2 SQIVND, per germline (reference sequence). Written as DNA, the CDR3 is TGTGCCAGTAGAACCGCGGGGCTCACAGATACGCAGTATTTT. Amino acid sequence: CASRTAGLTDTQYF.

This clonotype was counted many times. The genes are TRBV7-9 and TRBJ2-3; possibly TRBD2 for D (5 bases). The V end was cut by 6 bases, the J end by 2 bases, with 21 bases between. The CDR3 sequence is 17 residues long. Germline lookup yields CDR1 SEHNR and CDR2 FQNEAQ (reference sequence). The CDR3 nucleotides are TGTGCCAGCAGGGGCCGAAGTGGGGAGAGGTACACAGATACGCAGTATTTT. The encoded protein is CASRGRSGERYTDTQYF.

At least ten counts were recorded for this clonotype. The chain employs TRBV18 and TRBJ1-1, with TRBD1 matching over 7 bases. Per the germline V gene, CDR1 is KGHSH and CDR2 is LQKENI. V shed 3 bases, J shed 6 bases, and the junction held 7 bases outside the gene matches. The CDR3 runs 14 residues. The CDR3 bases are TGTGCCAGCTCACCCGGGACAGCCCACTCTGAAGCTTTCTTT. Amino acid sequence: CASSPGTAHSEAFF.

Comment on this clonotype: A much larger clone differs by one base, so this may be a read error. The rearrangement links TRBV5-4 to TRBJ2-3; TRBD1 matches at 7 bases. V was pared by 9 bases and J by 3 bases, with 19 bases of the junction left unmatched. CDR3 length equals 17 residues. CDR1 is SGHNT, CDR2 YYREEE, per germline (reference sequence). The CDR3 region has the DNA TGTGCCAACTCGCCTAAAGTATGGACAGGTTGGACAGATACGCAGTATTTT. Protein: CANSPKVWTGWTDTQYF.